A single T cell receptor beta chain is shown here with its context. This clone was recorded once. The antigen it recognizes is unknown. No clone much larger than this one lies a single base away; base qualities are absent. The CDR3 regions of human TCRbeta chains were subjected to immunosequencing. In the paper's pipeline: TCRs in the repertoires were compared against a reference library of SARS-CoV-2-specific TCRs that had been generated with the MIRA antigen-specificity platform. Breadth was defined as the fraction of unique TCRs that were SARS-CoV-2-associated. Depth was defined as the fraction of total T cells that were SARS-CoV-2-associated. Using the MIRA data, each spike-specific TCR was mapped to the spike region that the TCR reacts to and placed in a CD4 or CD8 class. Log10-transformed breadth and depth values were compared by one-way ANOVA with Sidak's multiple comparisons tests. In TCRdb, the immuneACCESS table is reduced to in-frame sequences with V and J assigned. These tables do not hold every clone; where another copy was compared, an unresolved V gene accounts for under half, and the others remain unexplained. The V and J calls and clone size come from that table; D and trimming were worked out from the DNA. This sample holds 100,000 to 150,000 clones; approximately 90% were observed only once. The top ten constitute approximately 1.6% of the sample.

The germline V gene yields SNHLY for CDR1 and FYNNEI for CDR2. The CDR3, from cysteine to phenylalanine, totals 15 residues. The read is trimmed to its CDR3 DNA, 45 bases read in frame from base 1. Trimming removed 4 bases from V and 9 bases from J; the gene matches leave 7 bases unexplained. The sample originates from a study of T cell responses to AZD1222 COVID-19 vaccine listed by TCRdb under 2021. Concerning the study at large: AZD1222 recipients given second doses at about 4 weeks or at about 12 weeks were pooled, since spike-specific TCR depth and breadth were not found to differ between the two schedules. A total of 230 to 250 trial participants underwent TCR sequencing, of whom about 210 received two doses of AZD1222 and approximately 25 received two doses of the MenACWY control vaccine. Trial participants were enrolled by age into 18-55, 56-69 and 70-plus year subgroups, with approximately 150, 28 and 58 TCR-sequenced participants respectively.

The sample's time point label, in plain terms: baseline before first vaccination. Samples from vaccinated people were obtained from the UK trials COV001 and COV002, which included a single-blind randomized controlled phase 2/3 trial of AZD1222 (ChAdOx1 nCoV-19) in healthy adults. For TCRbeta chain sequencing, PBMC samples were collected from trial participants at day 0 and at day 28 after the second dose. Beyond this particular receptor, the publication reports: Reportedly, close to half of the unique spike-specific TCRs recognized epitopes lying outside the regions that are mutated in the B.1.351 and B.1.1.7 variants. Vaccine-associated CD4 TCRs spanned the whole spike protein, with dominant responses in regions 160-218 and 743-854. After two AZD1222 doses, spike-specific TCR breadth and depth were significantly higher than at day 0 and than in MenACWY recipients. Participants were mostly white British, with more females than males. The authors suggested clonal diversity may have been underestimated. Only five to seven AZD1222 recipients were SARS-CoV-2 seropositive at baseline, limiting conclusions about previously exposed vaccinees. The 56-69-year group was small, and its depth increase did not reach significance, likely because of low power. Because no day 14 peak-response samples were available, the repertoires could be characterized only after the peak T cell response.

The sequencing here drew on peripheral blood, taken on day 0 of AZD1222 vaccination. Rearrangement joined TRBV2 to TRBJ2-1; TRBD2 lines up with 12 middle nucleotides. This clonotype originated in an adult in good health. CDR3 loop: CASSVLTSGGGEQFF. The bases are TGTGCCAGCAGTGTCCTGACTAGCGGGGGCGGTGAGCAGTTCTTC. Here the CDR3 is joined to the reference TRBV2 and TRBJ2-1 genes, and the full variable domain is: EPEVTQTPSHQVTQMGQEVILRCVPISNHLYFYWYRQILGQKVEFLVSFYNNEISEKSEIFDDQFSVERPDGSNFTLKIRSTKLEDSAMYFCASSVLTSGGGEQFFGPGTRLTVL.